This TCR beta chain comes out of a study of immune reconstitution after stem cell transplant in scleroderma. This CDR3 is built from 16 residues. Germline lookup yields CDR1 MNHEY and CDR2 SMNVEV (reference sequence). There are a few counts of this clonotype. The junction and the germline gene differ at one end; a read error may be behind it. TCRdb analysed the RT-PCR reads with MiXCR anew, one entry per CDR3 protein. The table has under 2,500 distinct CDR3 sequences, 9.5% to 13% seen once; the top ten hold roughly 16%. The J gene is TRBJ2-2, the V gene TRBV27; TRBD2 aligns across 10 bases. The clonotype was recovered from a female donor with systemic sclerosis. The specimen was taken before or after autologous hematopoietic stem cell transplantation (not recorded which). The CDR3 loop reads CTSSLLASGSPGELFF. As DNA, the CDR3 is TGCACCAGCAGTTTATTGGCTAGCGGGAGTCCCGGGGAGCTGTTTTTT.